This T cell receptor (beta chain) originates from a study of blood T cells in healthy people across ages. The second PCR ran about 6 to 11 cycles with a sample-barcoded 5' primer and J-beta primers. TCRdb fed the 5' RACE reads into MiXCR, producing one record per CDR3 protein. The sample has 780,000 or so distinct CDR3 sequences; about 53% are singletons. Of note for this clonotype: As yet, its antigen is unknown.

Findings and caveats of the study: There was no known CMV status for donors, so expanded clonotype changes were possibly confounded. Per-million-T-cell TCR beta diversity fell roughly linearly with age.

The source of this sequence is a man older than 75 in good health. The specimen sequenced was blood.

The CDR3 is CASSYDSGQGYGYTF. CDR3 DNA sequence: TGTGCCAGCAGTTATGATTCGGGACAGGGATACGGCTACACCTTC. The chain is built from TRBV6-5 and TRBJ1-2; 9 bases line up with TRBD1. The CDR3 runs to 15 residues. CDR1 is MNHEY and CDR2 is SVGAGI in the germline V gene. J gave up 8 bases and V 3 bases, and 10 bases lay outside the gene matches.